This T cell receptor (beta chain) was obtained from a study of neurological immune-mediated disorders. Study-wide points: Private repertoires in all groups were suggested, as expanded clones shared no CDR3 amino acid sequences across subjects.

V was trimmed by 1 base and J by 0 bases, leaving 14 bases between them. This CDR3 comprises 17 residues. CDR1 and CDR2 from the germline V gene are SGHRS and YFSETQ. This clonotype was seen many times. Its antigen is unidentified. TCRdb independently ran MiXCR on the 5' RACE reads; one entry per CDR3 protein. The sample lists 50,000 or so distinct CDR3 sequences; about 3.7% were seen once. This TCR came from a man aged 40-50 years with multiple sclerosis. Material for sequencing was PBMCs. This chain joins TRBV5-1 and TRBJ1-3; perhaps TRBD1 as D (5 bases). CDR3: CASSLQGVPSSGNTIYF. In DNA form, the CDR3 reads TGCGCCAGCAGCTTGCAAGGGGTCCCAAGCTCTGGAAACACCATATATTTT.